The clone carrying this T cell receptor beta chain was seen only once. The germline V and J ends were trimmed by 1 base and 1 base, with 8 bases remaining between them. This CDR3 has 14 amino acids. Germline assignment: CDR1 SGHTA and CDR2 FQGNSA. The data originate from a study of T cells in localized non-small cell lung cancer. Using immunoSEQ multiplex PCR, the repertoire was profiled, and TCRdb retains in-frame clones only, with some absent. The data hold 25,000 to 35,000 clones, with roughly 78% observed a single time. This chain uses TRBV7-2 with TRBJ2-7; D gene uncertain. Sequencing used peripheral blood, obtained before any cancer treatment. The receptor comes from a male donor older than 55 with stage III squamous cell lung carcinoma. The CDR3, as DNA: TGTGCCAGCAGCTTAGGACGCAGTTCCTACGAGCAGTACTTC. It encodes CASSLGRSSYEQYF. The full variable domain, rest sourced from reference TRBV7-2 and TRBJ2-7, is GAGVSQSPSNKVTEKGKDVELRCDPISGHTALYWYRQSLGQGLEFLIYFQGNSAPDKSGLPSDRFSAERTGGSVSTLTIQRTQQEDSAVYLCASSLGRSSYEQYFGPGTRLTVT.